This entry describes one TCR beta chain. This sample is drawn from a study of blood T cell repertoires in COVID-19. Using immunoSEQ multiplex PCR, the repertoire was profiled, and TCRdb retains in-frame clones only, with some absent. The table shows some 240,000 clones, with 87% occurring only once. Specimen: peripheral blood. The receptor's source is a man between 60 and 70 years old who had recovered from COVID-19.

CDR3 residues: CASSLPGAYEKLFF. CDR3 DNA sequence: TGCGCCAGCAGCTTGCCAGGGGCTTATGAAAAACTGTTTTTT. The chain combines TRBV5-1 with TRBJ1-4, with D perhaps TRBD1 (6 bases). Trimming left V 1 base short and J 6 bases short, with 10 bases between. Germline V gives CDR1 SGHRS, CDR2 YFSETQ. The length of the CDR3 is 14 residues.